This TCR beta chain was sequenced for a study of OX40 agonist ivuxolimab in advanced cancers. V was shortened by 0 bases and J by 9 bases, with 3 bases between the two germline ends. The germline CDR1 and CDR2 sequences are SNHLY and FYNNEI. CDR3 length equals 11 residues. Assay used: immunoSEQ multiplex PCR; TCRdb lists only in-frame clones, some missing. The sample has tens of thousands of clones, 80% to 85% seen once. The specimen comprised CD4+ or CD8+ T cells sorted from blood, sampled in a trial of the OX40 agonist ivuxolimab. The TCR was taken from an adult with an advanced solid tumor such as melanoma, head and neck, liver or kidney cancer. The chain links TRBV2 to TRBJ1-3; D unresolved. The CDR3 nucleotides are TGTGCCAGCAGTGAAGCTACCACCATATATTTT. Translating it yields CASSEATTIYF.